In its sample, the clone carrying this T cell receptor (beta chain) was seen many times. MiXCR was run by TCRdb on the 5' RACE reads, yielding one entry per CDR3 protein. The sample yields some 38,000 distinct CDR3 sequences, over 8.5% seen once. The data belong to a study of neurological immune-mediated disorders. V dropped 3 bases and J dropped 0 bases, with 9 bases sitting between them. The CDR3 covers 14 residues. Described time point: technical triplicate 1. This clonotype was sampled from a man aged 55 to 70 with HTLV-1-associated myelopathy (HAM/TSP). The rearrangement links TRBV12-3 or TRBV12-4 to TRBJ2-7; D gene ambiguous. What was sequenced was PBMCs. CDR3 loop: CASSFGTFSYEQYF. DNA for the CDR3: TGTGCCAGCAGTTTTGGTACATTCTCCTACGAGCAGTACTTC.